These T cell receptor beta chains were read from a single sample in a study of a mutant IDH1 vaccine in newly diagnosed glioma. Profiled with immunoSEQ multiplex PCR; TCRdb holds only in-frame clones, not every one. The top ten clones hold around a sixth of a sample with approximately 37,000 clones, 70% to 85% of them seen once. These receptors have no known antigen. The sample here was PBMCs, taken from a glioma patient whose treatment included an IDH1 peptide vaccine. The receptors originated from a man aged 18 to 29 with glioma. Some clones in this sample may be carry-over from other donors' samples. Each CDR3 is given with its conserved first and last residue.

>16|TRBV7-2
CASSWGQGASTGELFF
>17|TRBV19
CASSILGGQGASYGYTF
>15|TRBV4-3
CASSQDNGQGNEAFF
>16|TRBV6-6
CASSPRGDSSPYEQYF
>13|TRBV10-3
CAISDYSNQPQHF
>15|TRBV28
CASSLFGKKPVRAFF
>12|TRBV5-1
CASSLSPDSTYF
>11|TRBV6-1
CASRAYQPQHF
>13|TRBV19
CASSMIGATEAFF
>19|TRBV7-2
CASSLADRARYRVNQPQHF
>16|TRBV5-1
CASSRTPGQGFYEQYF
>13|TRBV5-4
CASSLTGAHEQYF
>17|TRBV11-2
CASSFHYLGLGGNTIYF
>14|TRBV6-5
CASSNRETNEKLFF
>13|TRBV19
CASGWTGGNGYTF
>16|TRBV7-8
CASSLDRPGTGGRQFF
>16|TRBV9
CASGPPIADLYNEQFF
>16|TRBV27
CASKAQGSGGVYEQYF
>14|TRBV27
CASSPGQSDYGYTF
>14|TRBV29-1
CSVEGGLVQETQYF
>11|TRBV30
CAWSVQDEQYF
>14|TRBV7-9
CASSSTTGNTEAFF
>12|TRBV5-4
CASSWDAYEQYF
>14|TRBV7-2
CASSSSGGVYEQYF
>13|TRBV13
CASRRFSGNTIYF
>12|TRBV6-6
CASSSDGVAQHF
>15|TRBV13
CASSNPGLAEETQYF
>14|TRBV5-4
CASSWSAGKNIQYF
>16|TRBV27
CATLQARNPRTDTQYF
>15|TRBV5-1
CASSYQGELNQPQHF
>19|TRBV9
CASSGPYGQGTLSHYGYTF
>17|TRBV10-3
CAISGDRETYSGNTIYF
>16|TRBV4-3
CASSQDPPSSYNEQFF